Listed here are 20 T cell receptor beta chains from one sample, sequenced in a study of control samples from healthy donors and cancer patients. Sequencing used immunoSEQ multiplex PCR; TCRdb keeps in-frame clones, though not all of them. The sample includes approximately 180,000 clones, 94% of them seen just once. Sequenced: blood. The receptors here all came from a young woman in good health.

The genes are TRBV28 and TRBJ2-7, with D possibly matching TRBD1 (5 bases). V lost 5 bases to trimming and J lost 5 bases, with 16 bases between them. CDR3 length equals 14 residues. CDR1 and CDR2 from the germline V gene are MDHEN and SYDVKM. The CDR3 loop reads CASSPFDRKDEQYF. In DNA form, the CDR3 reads TGTGCCAGCAGTCCCTTCGACAGAAAGGACGAGCAGTACTTC.

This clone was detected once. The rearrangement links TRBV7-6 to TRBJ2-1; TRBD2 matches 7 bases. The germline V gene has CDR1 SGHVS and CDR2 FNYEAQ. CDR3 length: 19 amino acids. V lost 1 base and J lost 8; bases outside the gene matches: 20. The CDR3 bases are TGTGCCAGCAGCTTAGACTACCTTCGGGCTAGCGGAACGAGGGATGAGCAGTTCTTC. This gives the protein CASSLDYLRASGTRDEQFF.

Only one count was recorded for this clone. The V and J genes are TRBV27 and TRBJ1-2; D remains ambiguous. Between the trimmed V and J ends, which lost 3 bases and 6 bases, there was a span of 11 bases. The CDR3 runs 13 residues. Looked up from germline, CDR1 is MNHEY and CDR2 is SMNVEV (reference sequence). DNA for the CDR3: TGTGCCAGCAGTTTGGGAGGGTCCCATGGCTACACCTTC. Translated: CASSLGGSHGYTF.

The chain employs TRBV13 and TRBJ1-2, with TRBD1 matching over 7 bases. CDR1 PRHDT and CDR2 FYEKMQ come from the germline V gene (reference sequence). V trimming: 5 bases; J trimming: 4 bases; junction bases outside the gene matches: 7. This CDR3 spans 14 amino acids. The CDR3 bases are TGTGCCAGCAGCCTCGACAGGGTGGTCTATGGCTACACCTTC. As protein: CASSLDRVVYGYTF.

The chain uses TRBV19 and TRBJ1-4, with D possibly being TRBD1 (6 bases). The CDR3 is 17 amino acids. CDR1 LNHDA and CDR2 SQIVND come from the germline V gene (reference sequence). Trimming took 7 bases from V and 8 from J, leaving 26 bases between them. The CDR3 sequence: CASTPRGRGLGLEKLFF. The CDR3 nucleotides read TGTGCCAGTACCCCTCGGGGCAGGGGCCTCGGGCTAGAAAAACTGTTTTTT.

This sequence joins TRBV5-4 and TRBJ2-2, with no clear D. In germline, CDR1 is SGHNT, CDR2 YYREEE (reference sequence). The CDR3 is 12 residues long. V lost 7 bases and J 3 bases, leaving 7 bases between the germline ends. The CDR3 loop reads CASSADTGELFF. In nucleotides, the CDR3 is TGTGCCAGCTCCGCCGACACCGGGGAGCTGTTTTTT.

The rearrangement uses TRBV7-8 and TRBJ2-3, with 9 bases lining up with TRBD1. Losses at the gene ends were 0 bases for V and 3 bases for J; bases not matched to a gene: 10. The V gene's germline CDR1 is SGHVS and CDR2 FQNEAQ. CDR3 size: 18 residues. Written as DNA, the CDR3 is TGTGCCAGCAGCTTAGCGCTGACAGGGGGTAGAGGTACAGATACGCAGTATTTT. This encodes CASSLALTGGRGTDTQYF.

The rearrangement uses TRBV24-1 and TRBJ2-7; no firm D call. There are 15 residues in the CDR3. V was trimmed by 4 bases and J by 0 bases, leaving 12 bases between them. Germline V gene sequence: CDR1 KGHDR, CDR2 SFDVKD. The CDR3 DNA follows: TGTGCCACCAGTGAGACGGGCGTTCACTCCTACGAGCAGTACTTC. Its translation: CATSETGVHSYEQYF.

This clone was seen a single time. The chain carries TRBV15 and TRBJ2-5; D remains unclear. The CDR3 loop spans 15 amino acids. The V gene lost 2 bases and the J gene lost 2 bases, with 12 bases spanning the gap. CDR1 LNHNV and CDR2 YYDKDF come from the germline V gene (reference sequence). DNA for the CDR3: TGTGCCACCAGCAGACCCCGGCCCACACAAGAGACCCAGTACTTC. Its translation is CATSRPRPTQETQYF.

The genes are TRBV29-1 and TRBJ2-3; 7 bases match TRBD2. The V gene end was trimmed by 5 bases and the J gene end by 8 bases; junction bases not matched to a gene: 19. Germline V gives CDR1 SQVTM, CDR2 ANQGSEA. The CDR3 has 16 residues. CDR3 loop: CSVLAPSSGQEGTQYF. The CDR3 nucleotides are TGCAGCGTTCTCGCACCGTCTAGCGGACAAGAAGGTACGCAGTATTTT.

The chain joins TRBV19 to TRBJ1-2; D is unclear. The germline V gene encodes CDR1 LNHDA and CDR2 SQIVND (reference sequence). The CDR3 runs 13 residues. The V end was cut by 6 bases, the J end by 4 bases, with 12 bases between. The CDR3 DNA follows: TGTGCCAGTAGGCAGGAGGAATTCTATGGCTACACCTTC. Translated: CASRQEEFYGYTF.

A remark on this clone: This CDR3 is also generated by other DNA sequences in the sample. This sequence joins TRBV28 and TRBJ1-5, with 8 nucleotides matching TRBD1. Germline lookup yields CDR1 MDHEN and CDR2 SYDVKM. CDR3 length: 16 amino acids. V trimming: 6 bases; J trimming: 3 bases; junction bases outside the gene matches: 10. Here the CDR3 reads CASSLRGQGYNQPQHF. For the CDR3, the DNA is TGTGCCAGCAGCCTTCGTGGACAGGGCTACAATCAGCCCCAGCATTTT.

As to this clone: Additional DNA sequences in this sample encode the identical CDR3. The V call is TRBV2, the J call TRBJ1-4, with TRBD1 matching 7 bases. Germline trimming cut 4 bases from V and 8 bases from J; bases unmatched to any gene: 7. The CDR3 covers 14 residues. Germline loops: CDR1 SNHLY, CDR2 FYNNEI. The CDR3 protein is CASSGDRVAEKLFF. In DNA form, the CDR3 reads TGTGCCAGCAGTGGCGACAGGGTTGCAGAAAAACTGTTTTTT.

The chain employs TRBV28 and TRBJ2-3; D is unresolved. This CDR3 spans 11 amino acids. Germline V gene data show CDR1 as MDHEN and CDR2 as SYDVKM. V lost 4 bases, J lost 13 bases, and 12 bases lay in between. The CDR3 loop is CASSSLLTEYF. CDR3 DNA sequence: TGTGCCAGCAGTTCCCTATTAACTGAGTATTTT.

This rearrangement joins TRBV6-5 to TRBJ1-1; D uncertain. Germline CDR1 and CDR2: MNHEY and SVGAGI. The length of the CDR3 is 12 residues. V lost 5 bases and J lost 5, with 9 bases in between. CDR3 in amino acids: CASSPSLTEAFF. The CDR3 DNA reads TGTGCCAGCAGTCCCAGCTTGACTGAAGCTTTCTTT.

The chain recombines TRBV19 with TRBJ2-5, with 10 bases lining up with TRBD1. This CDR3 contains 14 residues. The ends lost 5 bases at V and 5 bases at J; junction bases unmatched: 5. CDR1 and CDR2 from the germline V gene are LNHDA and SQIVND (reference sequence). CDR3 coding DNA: TGTGCCAGTAGTCCGACAGGGGGCCGGGAGACCCAGTACTTC. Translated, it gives CASSPTGGRETQYF. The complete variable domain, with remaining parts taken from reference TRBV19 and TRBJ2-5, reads DGGITQSPKYLFRKEGQNVTLSCEQNLNHDAMYWYRQDPGQGLRLIYYSQIVNDFQKGDIAEGYSVSREKKESFPLTVTSAQKNPTAFYLCASSPTGGRETQYFGPGTRLLVL.

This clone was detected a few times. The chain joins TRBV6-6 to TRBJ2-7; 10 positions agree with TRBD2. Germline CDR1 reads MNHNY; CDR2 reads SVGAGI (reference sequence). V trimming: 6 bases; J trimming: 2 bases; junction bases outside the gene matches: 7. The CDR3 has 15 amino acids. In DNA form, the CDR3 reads TGTGCCAGCAGATTTAGCGGGGGGCCTACCTACGAGCAGTACTTC. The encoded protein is CASRFSGGPTYEQYF.

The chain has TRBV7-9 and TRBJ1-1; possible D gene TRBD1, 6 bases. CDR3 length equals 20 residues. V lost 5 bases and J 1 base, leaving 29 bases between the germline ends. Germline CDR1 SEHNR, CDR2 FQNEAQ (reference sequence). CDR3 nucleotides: TGTGCCAGCAGCAATCCGGGACTCAGGGGCCGCGGGAAGGGGAACACTGAAGCTTTCTTT. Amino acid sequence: CASSNPGLRGRGKGNTEAFF.

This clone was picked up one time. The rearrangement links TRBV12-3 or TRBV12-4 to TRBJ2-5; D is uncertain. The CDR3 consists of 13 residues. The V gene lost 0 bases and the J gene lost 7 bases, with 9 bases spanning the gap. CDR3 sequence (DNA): TGTGCCAGCAGTTTAGCGCTAGAGGCGACCCAGTACTTC. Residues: CASSLALEATQYF.

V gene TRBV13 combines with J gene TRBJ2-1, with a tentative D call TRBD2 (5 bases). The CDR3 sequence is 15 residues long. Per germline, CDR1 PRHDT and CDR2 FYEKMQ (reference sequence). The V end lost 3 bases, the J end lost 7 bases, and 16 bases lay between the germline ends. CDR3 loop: CASSLATVARNEQFF. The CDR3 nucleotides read TGTGCCAGCAGCTTGGCAACGGTAGCGAGGAATGAGCAGTTCTTC.